A selection of T cell receptor beta chains follows, all from one sample in a study of blood T cell repertoires in COVID-19. Assay used: immunoSEQ multiplex PCR; TCRdb lists only in-frame clones, some missing. This table holds approximately 300,000 clones, 70% to 90% found once. The source material was PBMCs or T cells enriched from blood (not recorded which). The receptors originated from a young man who had recovered from COVID-19. Both conserved end residues are part of each CDR3. The D gene is left open where the match is weak. The size of a clone is reported for some rows only, either as once, few or many, or as a class for expanded clones.

>TRBV9|-|TRBJ2-7|TRBD2
CASSVAGGNYEQYF
TGTGCCAGCAGCGTAGCGGGAGGGAACTACGAGCAGTACTTC
>TRBV3-1/TRBV3-2|-|TRBJ2-3|TRBD2
CASSQTQRGVRTQYF
TGTGCCAGCAGCCAAACGCAGCGGGGAGTTAGAACGCAGTATTTT
>TRBV6-5|-|TRBJ2-3|TRBD2
CASSGLAGRDTQYF
TGTGCCAGCAGCGGACTAGCGGGTCGAGATACGCAGTATTTT
>TRBV7-9|-|TRBJ2-5|TRBD2
CASSSSGRVETQYF
TGTGCCAGCAGCTCTAGCGGGAGGGTAGAGACCCAGTACTTC
>TRBV18|-|TRBJ1-2|-
CASSPPGDYGYTF
TGTGCCAGCTCCCCGCCGGGTGACTATGGCTACACCTTC
>TRBV19|-|TRBJ2-6|-
CASSISGRPTGANVLTF
TGTGCCAGTAGTATCTCGGGAAGGCCAACGGGGGCCAACGTCCTGACTTTC
>TRBV5-1|-|TRBJ2-2|-
CASSLGQGGNPGELFF
TGCGCCAGCAGCTTGGGACAGGGCGGGAATCCCGGGGAGCTGTTTTTT
>TRBV5-8|-|TRBJ2-2|TRBD1
CASSFRGRPSTGELFF
TGTGCCAGCAGCTTTAGGGGGCGTCCGAGCACCGGGGAGCTGTTTTTT
>TRBV7-9|-|TRBJ1-1|-
CASSLGRVNTEAFF
TGTGCCAGCAGCTTAGGGCGGGTGAACACTGAAGCTTTCTTT
>TRBV14|-|TRBJ1-3|-
CASSPTGPGGNTIYF
TGTGCCAGCAGCCCGACAGGCCCGGGAGGAAACACCATATATTTT
>TRBV7-7|once|TRBJ2-5|TRBD2
CASSSTSGSQETQYF
TGTGCTAGCAGCTCGACTAGCGGGAGCCAAGAGACCCAGTACTTC